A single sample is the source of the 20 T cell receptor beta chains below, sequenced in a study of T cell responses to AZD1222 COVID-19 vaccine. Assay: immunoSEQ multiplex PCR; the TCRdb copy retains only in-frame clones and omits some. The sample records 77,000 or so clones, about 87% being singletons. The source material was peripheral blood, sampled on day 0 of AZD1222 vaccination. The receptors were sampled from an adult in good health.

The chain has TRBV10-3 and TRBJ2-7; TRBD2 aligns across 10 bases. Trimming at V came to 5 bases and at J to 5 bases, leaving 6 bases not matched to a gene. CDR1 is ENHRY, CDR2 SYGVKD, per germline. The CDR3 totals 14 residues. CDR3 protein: CAISRLAGHNEQYF. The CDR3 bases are TGTGCCATCAGTCGACTAGCGGGTCATAACGAGCAGTACTTC.

Written as DNA, the CDR3 is TGTGCCAGCACCGAAACTAGGGGGGAGACCCAGTACTTC. Translating gives CASTETRGETQYF. The chain links TRBV2 to TRBJ2-5; the D gene is possibly TRBD1 (6 bases). V gave up 7 bases and J gave up 5 bases, with 14 bases separating them. The CDR3 runs 13 residues. Germline CDR1 is SNHLY and CDR2 is FYNNEI.

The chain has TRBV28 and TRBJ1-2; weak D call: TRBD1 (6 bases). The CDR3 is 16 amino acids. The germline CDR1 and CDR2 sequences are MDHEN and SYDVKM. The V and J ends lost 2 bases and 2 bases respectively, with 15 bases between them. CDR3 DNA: TGTGCCAGCAGTTTACGCCAGGACACAGGGAACTATGGCTACACCTTC. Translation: CASSLRQDTGNYGYTF.

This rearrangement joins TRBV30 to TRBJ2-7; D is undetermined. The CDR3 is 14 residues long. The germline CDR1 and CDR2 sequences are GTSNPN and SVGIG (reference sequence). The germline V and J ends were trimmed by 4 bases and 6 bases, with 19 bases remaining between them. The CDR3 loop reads CAWTLLKGQSEQYF. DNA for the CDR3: TGTGCCTGGACCCTCCTTAAGGGCCAGAGCGAGCAGTACTTC.

Here the CDR3 DNA reads TGTGCCAGCAGCCAAGATTTGCGGGAATATGATACGCAGTATTTT. Protein: CASSQDLREYDTQYF. V is TRBV3-1 (or the pseudogene TRBV3-2) and J is TRBJ2-3; perhaps TRBD2 as D (6 bases). Germline V gene lookup returns CDR1 LGHDT and CDR2 YNNKEL (reference sequence). Trimming took off 0 bases at V and 6 bases at J, with 13 bases between the two ends. The CDR3 has 15 amino acids.

The CDR3 loop reads CASSLPGGNTIYF. In nucleotides, the CDR3 is TGTGCCAGCAGCTTGCCAGGTGGAAACACCATATATTTT. This chain connects TRBV5-5 to TRBJ1-3; no reliable D call. The CDR3 is made up of 13 amino acids. Germline V gives CDR1 SGHKS, CDR2 YYEKEE (reference sequence). Trimming stripped 1 base from V and 3 bases from J, with 5 bases between.

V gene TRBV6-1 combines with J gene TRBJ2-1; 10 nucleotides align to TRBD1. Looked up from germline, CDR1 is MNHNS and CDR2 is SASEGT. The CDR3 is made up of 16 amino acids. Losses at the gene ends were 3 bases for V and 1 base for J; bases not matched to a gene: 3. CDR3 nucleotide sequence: TGTGCCAGCAGTGAGTGGACAGGGGGTTCCTACAATGAGCAGTTCTTC. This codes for CASSEWTGGSYNEQFF.

CDR3 in DNA: TGTGCCAGCAGTGAAGTTAAGGGACAGGGCACAGATACGCAGTATTTT. This sequence encodes CASSEVKGQGTDTQYF. V and J are TRBV6-1 and TRBJ2-3; 8 bases fit TRBD1. V dropped 1 base and J dropped 1; count of bases not matched to a gene: 4. The CDR3 extends over 16 amino acids. Per the germline V gene, CDR1 is MNHNS and CDR2 is SASEGT.

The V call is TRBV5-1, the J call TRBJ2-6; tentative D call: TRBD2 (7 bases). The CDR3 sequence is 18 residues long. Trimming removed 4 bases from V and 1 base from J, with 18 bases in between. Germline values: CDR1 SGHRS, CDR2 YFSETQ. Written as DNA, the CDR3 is TGCGCCAGCAGCCATTCCAGGGGAGGGGTATCTGGGGCCAACGTCCTGACTTTC. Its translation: CASSHSRGGVSGANVLTF.

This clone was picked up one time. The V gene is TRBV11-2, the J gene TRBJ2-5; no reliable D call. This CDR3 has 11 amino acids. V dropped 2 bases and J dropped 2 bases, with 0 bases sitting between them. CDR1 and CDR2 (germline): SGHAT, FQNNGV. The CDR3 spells CASSLQETQYF. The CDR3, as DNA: TGTGCCAGCAGCTTACAAGAGACCCAGTACTTC.

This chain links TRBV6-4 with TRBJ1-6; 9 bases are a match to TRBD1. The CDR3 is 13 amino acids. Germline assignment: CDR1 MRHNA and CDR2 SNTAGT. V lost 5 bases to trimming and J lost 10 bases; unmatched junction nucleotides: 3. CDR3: CASSSTGGSPLHF. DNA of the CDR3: TGTGCCAGCAGTTCCACAGGGGGCTCACCCCTCCACTTT.

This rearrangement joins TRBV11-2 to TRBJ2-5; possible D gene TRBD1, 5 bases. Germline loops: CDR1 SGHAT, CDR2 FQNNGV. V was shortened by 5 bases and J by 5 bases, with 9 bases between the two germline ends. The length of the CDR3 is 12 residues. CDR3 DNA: TGTGCCAGCAGCCCAGGGTATGAGACCCAGTACTTC. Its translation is CASSPGYETQYF.

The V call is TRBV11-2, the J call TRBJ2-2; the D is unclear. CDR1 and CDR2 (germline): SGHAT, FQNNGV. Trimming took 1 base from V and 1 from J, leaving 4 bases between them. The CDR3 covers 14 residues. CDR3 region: CASSLGWNTGELFF. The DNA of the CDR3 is TGTGCCAGCAGCTTAGGCTGGAACACCGGGGAGCTGTTTTTT.

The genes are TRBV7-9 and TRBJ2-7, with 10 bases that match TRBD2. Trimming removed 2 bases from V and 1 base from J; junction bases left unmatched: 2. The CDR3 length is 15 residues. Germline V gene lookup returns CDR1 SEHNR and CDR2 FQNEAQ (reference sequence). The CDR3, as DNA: TGTGCCAGCAGCTTACTAGCGGGGGAATCCTACGAGCAGTACTTC. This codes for CASSLLAGESYEQYF.

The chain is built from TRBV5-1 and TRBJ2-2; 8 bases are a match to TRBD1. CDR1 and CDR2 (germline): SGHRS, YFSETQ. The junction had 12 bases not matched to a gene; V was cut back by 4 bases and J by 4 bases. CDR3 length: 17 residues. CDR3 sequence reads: CASSLGAGGAGTGELFF. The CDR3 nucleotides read TGCGCCAGCAGCCTGGGGGCAGGGGGCGCGGGCACCGGGGAGCTGTTTTTT.

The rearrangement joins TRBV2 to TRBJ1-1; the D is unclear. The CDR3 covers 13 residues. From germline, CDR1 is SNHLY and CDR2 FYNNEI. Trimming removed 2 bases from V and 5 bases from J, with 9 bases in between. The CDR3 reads CASSERVATEAFF. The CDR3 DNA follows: TGTGCCAGCAGTGAAAGGGTTGCAACTGAAGCTTTCTTT. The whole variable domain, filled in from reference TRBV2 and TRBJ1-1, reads EPEVTQTPSHQVTQMGQEVILRCVPISNHLYFYWYRQILGQKVEFLVSFYNNEISEKSEIFDDQFSVERPDGSNFTLKIRSTKLEDSAMYFCASSERVATEAFFGQGTRLTVV.

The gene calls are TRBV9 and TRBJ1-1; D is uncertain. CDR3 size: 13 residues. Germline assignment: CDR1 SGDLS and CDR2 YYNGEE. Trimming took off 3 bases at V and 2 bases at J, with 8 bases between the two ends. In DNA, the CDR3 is TGTGCCAGCAGCGCCCGACCTAACACTGAAGCTTTCTTT. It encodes CASSARPNTEAFF.

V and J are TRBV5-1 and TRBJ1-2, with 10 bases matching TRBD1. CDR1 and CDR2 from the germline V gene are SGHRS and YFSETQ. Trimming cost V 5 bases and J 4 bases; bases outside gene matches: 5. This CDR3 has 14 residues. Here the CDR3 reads CASRTGDRGYGYTF. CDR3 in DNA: TGCGCCAGCAGGACCGGGGACAGGGGCTATGGCTACACCTTC.

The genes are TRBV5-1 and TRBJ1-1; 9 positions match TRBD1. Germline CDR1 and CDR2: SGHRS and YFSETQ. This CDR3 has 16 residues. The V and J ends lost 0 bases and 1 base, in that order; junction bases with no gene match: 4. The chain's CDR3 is CASSLVRQGGNTEAFF. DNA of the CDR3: TGCGCCAGCAGCTTGGTAAGACAGGGGGGGAACACTGAAGCTTTCTTT.

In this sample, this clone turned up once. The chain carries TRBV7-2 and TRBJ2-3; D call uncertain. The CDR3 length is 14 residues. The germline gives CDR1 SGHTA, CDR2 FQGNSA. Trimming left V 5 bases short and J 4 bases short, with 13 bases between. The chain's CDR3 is CASSIRAPPDTQYF. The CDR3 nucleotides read TGTGCCAGCAGCATCCGGGCTCCCCCAGATACGCAGTATTTT.